The rows below give T cell receptor beta chains drawn from one sample of a study of T-cell memory formation after mild COVID-19. TCRdb recomputed calls from the 5' RACE reads with MiXCR, one row per CDR3 protein. The sample has 150,000 to 200,000 distinct CDR3 sequences; approximately 10% are singletons. The sequencing input was PBMCs or a T cell subset sorted from them (not recorded which). The source is a young man who had mild COVID-19 (a few samples of this study predate the infection). Cell type and time point are not known. Each CDR3 is given with its conserved first and last residue. The D gene is left open where the match is weak. Clone size appears in some rows only: once, few, many, or a class for an expanded clone.

length: 15
D: NA
V: TRBV5-1
J: TRBJ2-2
size: NA
DNA: TGCGCCAGCAGCTTGGGGGGGCGGAACACCGGGGAGCTGTTTTTT
CDR3: CASSLGGRNTGELFF

length: 16
D: TRBD2
V: TRBV7-8
J: TRBJ2-5
size: NA
DNA: TGTGCCAGCAGCTTACGGACTAGCGGGTCCCAAGAGACCCAGTACTTC
CDR3: CASSLRTSGSQETQYF

length: 14
D: NA
V: TRBV4-2
J: TRBJ2-3
size: NA
DNA: TGTGCCAGCAGCCAAGGGGGAAAGCCAGATACGCAGTATTTT
CDR3: CASSQGGKPDTQYF

length: 14
D: TRBD1
V: TRBV12-3/TRBV12-4
J: TRBJ1-5
size: many
DNA: TGTGCCAGCAGTCGGACAGGGGGCAATCAGCCCCAGCATTTT
CDR3: CASSRTGGNQPQHF

length: 14
D: TRBD1
V: TRBV12-3/TRBV12-4
J: TRBJ1-1
size: NA
DNA: TGTGCCAGCAGTTCGCCGGGACAGGGAACTGAAGCTTTCTTT
CDR3: CASSSPGQGTEAFF

length: 13
D: TRBD2
V: TRBV25-1
J: TRBJ2-3
size: few
DNA: TGTGCCAGCAGCCCCCCAAGCGGGAGTACGCAGTATTTT
CDR3: CASSPPSGSTQYF

length: 13
D: NA
V: TRBV12-3/TRBV12-4
J: TRBJ1-2
size: few
DNA: TGTGCCAGCAGCCGCGGACAGTCTTATGGCTACACCTTC
CDR3: CASSRGQSYGYTF

length: 15
D: TRBD1
V: TRBV5-6
J: TRBJ2-5
size: few
DNA: TGTGCCAGCAGCACTGGACAGGGGGCGAGGGAGACCCAGTACTTC
CDR3: CASSTGQGARETQYF

length: 18
D: TRBD2
V: TRBV15
J: TRBJ2-6
size: NA
DNA: TGTGCCACCAGCAGAGCGGGGGGATTAAGGTCTGGGGCCAACGTCCTGACTTTC
CDR3: CATSRAGGLRSGANVLTF

length: 14
D: NA
V: TRBV7-2
J: TRBJ1-2
size: few
DNA: TGTGCCAGCAGCTTAGTATCAGAGAACTATGGCTACACCTTC
CDR3: CASSLVSENYGYTF

length: 15
D: NA
V: TRBV12-3/TRBV12-4
J: TRBJ2-5
size: many
DNA: TGTGCCAGCAGTTTAGTCAACCAGGGGCAAGAGACCCAGTACTTC
CDR3: CASSLVNQGQETQYF

length: 17
D: TRBD2
V: TRBV20-1
J: TRBJ2-3
size: many
DNA: TGCAGTGCTAGAGGGGATCTAGCGGGGGGGCTTCCAGATACGCAGTATTTT
CDR3: CSARGDLAGGLPDTQYF

length: 14
D: NA
V: TRBV6-5
J: TRBJ2-3
size: NA
DNA: TGTGCCAGCAGTTACTCCTGGGCCTCCGATACGCAGTATTTT
CDR3: CASSYSWASDTQYF

length: 13
D: NA
V: TRBV20-1
J: TRBJ1-1
size: NA
DNA: TGCAGTGCTAGAGATCGTTTTGCAGGTTCAGCTTTCTTT
CDR3: CSARDRFAGSAFF

length: 15
D: NA
V: TRBV7-9
J: TRBJ1-2
size: NA
DNA: TGTGCCAGCAGCTTAGACACCGGGACACCCTATGGCTACACCTTC
CDR3: CASSLDTGTPYGYTF

length: 15
D: NA
V: TRBV4-3
J: TRBJ2-2
size: NA
DNA: TGCGCCAGCAGGCAGGTGGCGGGTTCGACCGGGGAGCTGTTTTTT
CDR3: CASRQVAGSTGELFF

length: 14
D: NA
V: TRBV2
J: TRBJ2-1
size: NA
DNA: TGTGCCAGCAGTTCTGACGGGGTTTACAATGAGCAGTTCTTC
CDR3: CASSSDGVYNEQFF

length: 15
D: NA
V: TRBV7-2
J: TRBJ2-7
size: NA
DNA: TGTGCCAGCAAGCTTAGCAGGGGATCCCTCTACGAGCAGTACTTC
CDR3: CASKLSRGSLYEQYF

length: 14
D: NA
V: TRBV9
J: TRBJ1-1
size: NA
DNA: TGTGCCAGCAGCGTAGAGGCGGGGAACACTGAAGCTTTCTTT
CDR3: CASSVEAGNTEAFF

length: 14
D: TRBD1
V: TRBV7-6
J: TRBJ2-4
size: many
DNA: TGTGCCAGCAGCTCCCCGGGACAGGGAGACATTCAGTACTTC
CDR3: CASSSPGQGDIQYF

length: 15
D: TRBD1
V: TRBV10-3
J: TRBJ1-5
size: NA
DNA: TGTGCCATCAGGGACGGACAGGGGGGGAATCAGCCCCAGCATTTT
CDR3: CAIRDGQGGNQPQHF

length: 14
D: NA
V: TRBV4-3
J: TRBJ1-6
size: few
DNA: TGCGCCAGCAGCCAGGTGGTTGGGCCGCCACCCCTCCACTTT
CDR3: CASSQVVGPPPLHF

length: 16
D: TRBD1
V: TRBV4-3
J: TRBJ2-7
size: few
DNA: TGCGCCAGCAGCCAAGGTGCCGGGACAGGGGGTTACGAGCAGTACTTC
CDR3: CASSQGAGTGGYEQYF

length: 14
D: TRBD1
V: TRBV18
J: TRBJ1-1
size: NA
DNA: TGTGCCAGCTCACCAGACAGGGAGAACACTGAAGCTTTCTTT
CDR3: CASSPDRENTEAFF

length: 14
D: NA
V: TRBV5-1
J: TRBJ1-3
size: NA
DNA: TGCGCCAGCAGATCGGGTTTCTCTGGAAACACCATATATTTT
CDR3: CASRSGFSGNTIYF

length: 16
D: NA
V: TRBV12-3/TRBV12-4
J: TRBJ2-3
size: NA
DNA: TGTGCCAGCAGTTTCGGCAGGCATCCCGCGGCGGATACGCAGTATTTT
CDR3: CASSFGRHPAADTQYF

length: 13
D: NA
V: TRBV7-2
J: TRBJ1-2
size: NA
DNA: TGTGCCAGCAGCACCGACAGCAACTATGGCTACACCTTC
CDR3: CASSTDSNYGYTF

length: 10
D: NA
V: TRBV19
J: TRBJ2-7
size: NA
DNA: TGTGCCAGTGGCCCCGCCGAGCAGTACTTC
CDR3: CASGPAEQYF

length: 14
D: NA
V: TRBV7-6
J: TRBJ2-1
size: NA
DNA: TGTGCCAGCAGCGAGCTTGGGACCAACAATGAGCAGTTCTTC
CDR3: CASSELGTNNEQFF

length: 14
D: TRBD2
V: TRBV6-2/TRBV6-3
J: TRBJ2-3
size: few
DNA: TGTGCCACCCGGACTAGCATGCCGACAGATACGCAGTATTTT
CDR3: CATRTSMPTDTQYF

length: 16
D: NA
V: TRBV9
J: TRBJ1-2
size: few
DNA: TGTGCCAGCAGCGGCCATCCGGGGGTTACTAACTATGGCTACACCTTC
CDR3: CASSGHPGVTNYGYTF

length: 16
D: TRBD1
V: TRBV11-1
J: TRBJ2-7
size: few
DNA: TGTGCCAGCAGCTTGGGACAGAAATTTTCGTCCTACGAGCAGTACTTC
CDR3: CASSLGQKFSSYEQYF

length: 12
D: NA
V: TRBV7-2
J: TRBJ1-2
size: many
DNA: TGTGCCAGCAGCCTCGCAGTGTCGGGCTACACCTTC
CDR3: CASSLAVSGYTF

length: 13
D: NA
V: TRBV15
J: TRBJ2-2
size: many
DNA: TGTGCCACCAGCAGAGATCGCGCCGGGGAGCTGTTTTTT
CDR3: CATSRDRAGELFF

length: 13
D: NA
V: TRBV12-3/TRBV12-4
J: TRBJ2-1
size: few
DNA: TGTGCCAGCAGTCCCCGCAGGGCCAATGAGCAGTTCTTC
CDR3: CASSPRRANEQFF

length: 15
D: NA
V: TRBV30
J: TRBJ2-7
size: NA
DNA: TGTGCCTGGAGTGAGCCTTGGGAGTACAGAGTCGAGCAGTACTTC
CDR3: CAWSEPWEYRVEQYF

length: 13
D: NA
V: TRBV7-9
J: TRBJ2-7
size: NA
DNA: TGTGCCAGCAGCTTAGACCTAGCGCTCGAGCAGTACTTC
CDR3: CASSLDLALEQYF

length: 13
D: NA
V: TRBV9
J: TRBJ1-1
size: NA
DNA: TGTGCCAGCAGCACAATCCCCGGACAGGAAGCTTTCTTT
CDR3: CASSTIPGQEAFF

length: 15
D: NA
V: TRBV9
J: TRBJ2-5
size: NA
DNA: TGTGCCAGCAGCCCACGAGGACATTACCCAGAGACCCAGTACTTC
CDR3: CASSPRGHYPETQYF

length: 15
D: TRBD2
V: TRBV6-2/TRBV6-3
J: TRBJ2-7
size: NA
DNA: TGTGCCAGCAGATGGGACAGCGGGAGGTCCTACGAGCAGTACTTC
CDR3: CASRWDSGRSYEQYF